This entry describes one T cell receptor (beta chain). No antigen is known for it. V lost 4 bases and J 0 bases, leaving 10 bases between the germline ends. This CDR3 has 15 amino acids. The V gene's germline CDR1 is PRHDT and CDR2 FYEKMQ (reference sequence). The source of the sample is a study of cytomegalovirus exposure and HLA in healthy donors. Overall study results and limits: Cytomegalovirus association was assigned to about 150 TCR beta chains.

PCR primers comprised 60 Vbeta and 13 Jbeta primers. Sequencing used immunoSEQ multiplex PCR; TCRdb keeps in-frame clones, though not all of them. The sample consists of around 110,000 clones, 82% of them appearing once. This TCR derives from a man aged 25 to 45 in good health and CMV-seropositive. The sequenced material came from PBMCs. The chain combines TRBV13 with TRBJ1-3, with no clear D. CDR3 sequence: CASSSVHNSGNTIYF. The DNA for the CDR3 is TGTGCCAGCAGCTCGGTCCATAACTCTGGAAACACCATATATTTT. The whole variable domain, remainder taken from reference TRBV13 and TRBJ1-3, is AAGVIQSPRHLIKEKRETATLKCYPIPRHDTVYWYQQGPGQDPQFLISFYEKMQSDKGSIPDRFSAQQFSDYHSELNMSSLELGDSALYFCASSSVHNSGNTIYFGEGSWLTVV.